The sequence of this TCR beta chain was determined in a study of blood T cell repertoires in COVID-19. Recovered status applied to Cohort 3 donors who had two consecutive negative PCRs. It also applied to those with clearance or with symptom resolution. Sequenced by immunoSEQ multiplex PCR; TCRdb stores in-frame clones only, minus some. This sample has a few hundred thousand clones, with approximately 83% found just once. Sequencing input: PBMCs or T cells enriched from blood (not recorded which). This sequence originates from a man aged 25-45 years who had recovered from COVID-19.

In DNA form, the CDR3 reads TGTGCCAGCAGTTTCTGGAGCTCCTATAATTCACCCCTCCACTTT. Translating gives CASSFWSSYNSPLHF. The chain is built from TRBV27 and TRBJ1-6; D ambiguous. Germline V gene sequence: CDR1 MNHEY, CDR2 SMNVEV (reference sequence). The CDR3 extends over 15 amino acids. The ends were cut back, 3 bases at V and 0 bases at J, with 6 bases in the middle.